One T cell receptor (beta chain) is described in this entry. What it recognizes is unknown. The V gene's germline CDR1 is GTSNPN and CDR2 SVGIG (reference sequence). This CDR3 is 16 amino acids long. The data originate from a study of Ad26.COV2.S vaccination and SARS-CoV-2 variants. Study-level points and caveats: Higher spike-specific TCR breadth was found in vaccine recipients than in placebo recipients.

As to treatment: 15 to 20 received Ad26.COV2.S at low or high dose, single or two shots; about five received placebo; per-sample allocation not given. On day 63 after the first injection, vaccine and placebo recipients gave samples. Measured with immunoSEQ multiplex PCR; TCRdb has only the in-frame clones, and not every one. This sample carries some 290,000 clones, around 84% of them seen once, and the ten largest clones take more than 1.5%. The chain is built from TRBV30 and TRBJ1-5; a possible D gene is TRBD1 (6 bases). This specimen was peripheral blood, taken in a trial of Ad26.COV2.S vaccine versus placebo. The sequence came from a person aged 18-65 years who received the Ad26.COV2.S COVID-19 vaccine or a placebo. The CDR3 loop is CAVSRGQLASNQPQHF. In nucleotides, the CDR3 is TGTGCGGTTTCCCGCGGACAGCTAGCTAGCAATCAGCCCCAGCATTTT.